This T cell receptor (beta chain) was found in a study of blood T cell repertoires in COVID-19. Study-level information: Samples of COVID-19 (acute and convalescent) were obtained from the United States, Italy and Spain. Sample material is recorded as cDNA or gDNA derived from T cells, B-cell-depleted T cells, or PBMCs.

This clone has just a few counts. V was shortened by 0 bases and J by 8 bases, with 17 bases between the two germline ends. This CDR3 region has 15 residues. In germline, CDR1 is SGDLS, CDR2 YYNGEE. How the authors handled the data: Amplified reference gene primers provided the basis for estimating nucleated cell counts. Assay used: immunoSEQ multiplex PCR; TCRdb lists only in-frame clones, some missing. Clone size and the V and J calls come from that table; the DNA yielded D and trimming. The top ten clones hold less than 1% of a sample with under 200,000 clones, roughly nine tenths of them seen once.

The chain has TRBV9 and TRBJ1-2; D perhaps matches TRBD1 (6 bases). Sequenced: peripheral blood. This sequence originates from a man younger than 35 with acute or convalescent COVID-19. The DNA of the CDR3 is TGTGCCAGCAGCGTAGAGGGCAGGGGATCTGGGGGCTACACCTTC. This sequence encodes CASSVEGRGSGGYTF.